The source of this T cell receptor (beta chain) is a study of T-cell reconstitution after alpha-beta-depleted transplantation in children (dated by TCRdb to about 2016). Context from the whole study: The study quantitatively tracked T-cell immune reconstitution after TCRalphabeta/CD19-depleted allogeneic hematopoietic cell transplantation in children using TCR repertoire profiling.

As regards this clonotype: No antigen is known for it. No much larger clone is present one base from it, and per-base qualities are unavailable.

The germline V gene (reference sequence) yields DFQATT for CDR1 and SNEGSKA for CDR2. The CDR3 covers 14 residues, taking in both the cysteine and the phenylalanine. Only CDR3 DNA is held: 42 bases, read in frame from base 1. Trimming leaves V shorter by 6 bases and J shorter by 2 bases, with the junction holding 5 bases beyond the gene matches. Library creation used PCR. Sequencing took place on an Illumina HiSeq 2500. TCR libraries were prepared with molecular barcoding, using unique molecular identifiers to normalize TCRbeta repertoire quantification. TCRdb cleaned the public reads at Q25 with fastp, built clones with MiXCR and kept in-frame beta chains. Under each unique CDR3 protein, matching rows form one entry showing the most common genes and DNA. For this sample there are around 600,000 distinct CDR3 sequences; 16% appear just once. Of the sample, 1.1% is held by the ten largest clones.

This sequence originates from a human donor who donated a stem cell graft to a child with acute myeloid leukemia. This material consisted of PBMCs from the stem cell graft donor, taken from the stem cell graft. In this chain, TRBV20-1 is recombined with TRBJ1-5, with TRBD1 identical over 9 junction bases. The sequenced DNA is TGCAGTGCCGGGAGGGACAGGGGCAATCAGCCCCAGCATTTT. Its translation is CSAGRDRGNQPQHF.